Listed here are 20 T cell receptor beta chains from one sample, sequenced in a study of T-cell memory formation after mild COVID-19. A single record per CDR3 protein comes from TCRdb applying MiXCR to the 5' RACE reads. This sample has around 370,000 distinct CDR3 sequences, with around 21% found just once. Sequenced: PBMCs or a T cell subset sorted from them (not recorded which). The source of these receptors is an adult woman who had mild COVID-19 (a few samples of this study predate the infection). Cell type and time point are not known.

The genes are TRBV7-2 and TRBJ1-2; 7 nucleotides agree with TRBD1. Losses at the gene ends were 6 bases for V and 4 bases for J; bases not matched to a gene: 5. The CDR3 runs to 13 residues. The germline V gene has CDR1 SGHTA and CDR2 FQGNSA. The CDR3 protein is CASRPRGGYGYTF. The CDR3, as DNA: TGTGCCAGCAGGCCCAGGGGGGGCTATGGCTACACCTTC.

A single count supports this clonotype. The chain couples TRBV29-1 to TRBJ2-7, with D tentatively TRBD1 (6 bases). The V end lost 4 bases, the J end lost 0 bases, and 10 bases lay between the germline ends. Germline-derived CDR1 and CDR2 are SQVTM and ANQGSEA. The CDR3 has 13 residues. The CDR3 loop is CSVAGQNSYEQYF. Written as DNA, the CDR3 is TGCAGCGTTGCTGGACAGAACTCCTACGAGCAGTACTTC.

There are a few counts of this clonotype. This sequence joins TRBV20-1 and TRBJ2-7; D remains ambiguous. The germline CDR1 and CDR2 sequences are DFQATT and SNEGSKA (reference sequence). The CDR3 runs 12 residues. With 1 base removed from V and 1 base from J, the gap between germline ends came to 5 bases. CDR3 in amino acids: CSARGGSYEQYF. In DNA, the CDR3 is TGCAGTGCTAGAGGCGGATCCTACGAGCAGTACTTC.

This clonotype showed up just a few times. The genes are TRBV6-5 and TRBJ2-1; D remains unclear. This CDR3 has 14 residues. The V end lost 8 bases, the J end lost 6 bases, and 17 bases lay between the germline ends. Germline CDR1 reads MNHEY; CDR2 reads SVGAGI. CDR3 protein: CASGVQEQSNEQFF. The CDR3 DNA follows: TGTGCCAGCGGGGTCCAGGAGCAAAGCAATGAGCAGTTCTTC.

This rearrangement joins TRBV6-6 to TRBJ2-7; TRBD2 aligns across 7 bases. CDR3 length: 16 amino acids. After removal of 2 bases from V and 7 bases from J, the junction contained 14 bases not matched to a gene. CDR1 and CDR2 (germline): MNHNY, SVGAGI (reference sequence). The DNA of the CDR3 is TGTGCCAGCAGTTACGATCTAGCGGACAAGTCTGGGGAGCAGTACTTC. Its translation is CASSYDLADKSGEQYF.

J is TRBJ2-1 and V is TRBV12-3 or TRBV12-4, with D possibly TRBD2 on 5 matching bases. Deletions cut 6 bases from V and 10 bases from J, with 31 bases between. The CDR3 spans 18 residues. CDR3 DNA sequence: TGTGCCAGCAGCTCTTCCTGGGCGAGCGCAGGAGGTTGGGGAGAGCAGTTCTTC. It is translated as CASSSSWASAGGWGEQFF.

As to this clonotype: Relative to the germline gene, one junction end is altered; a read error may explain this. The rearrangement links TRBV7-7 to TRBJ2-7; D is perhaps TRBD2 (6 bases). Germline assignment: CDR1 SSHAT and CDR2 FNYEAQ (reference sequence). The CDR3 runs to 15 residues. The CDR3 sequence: CASSLGLGGGHEQYF. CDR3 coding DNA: TGTGCTAGCAGCTTAGGCTTGGGGGGAGGTCACGAGCAGTACTTC.

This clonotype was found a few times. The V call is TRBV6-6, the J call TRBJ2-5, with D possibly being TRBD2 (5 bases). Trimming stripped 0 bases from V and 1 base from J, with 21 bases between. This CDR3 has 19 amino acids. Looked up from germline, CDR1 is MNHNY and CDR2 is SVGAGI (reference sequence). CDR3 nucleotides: TGTGCCAGCAGTTACTCGATGGCTAAGGGAGCGTCGGGCCAAGAGACCCAGTACTTC. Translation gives CASSYSMAKGASGQETQYF.

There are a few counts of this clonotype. The CDR3 region is CASRIMNGMTDTQYF. The CDR3 coding sequence is TGTGCCAGCAGGATTATGAATGGGATGACAGATACGCAGTATTTT. This chain links TRBV12-3 or TRBV12-4 with TRBJ2-3; D not certain. V was clipped by 6 bases and J by 3 bases, with 16 bases between them. There are 15 residues in the CDR3.

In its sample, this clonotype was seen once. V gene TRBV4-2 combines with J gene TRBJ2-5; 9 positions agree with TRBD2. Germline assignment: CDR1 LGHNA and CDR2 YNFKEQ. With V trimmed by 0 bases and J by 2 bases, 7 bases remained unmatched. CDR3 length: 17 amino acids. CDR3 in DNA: TGTGCCAGCAGCCAAGAGGGTGTACTAGCGGGTCAAGAGACCCAGTACTTC. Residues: CASSQEGVLAGQETQYF.

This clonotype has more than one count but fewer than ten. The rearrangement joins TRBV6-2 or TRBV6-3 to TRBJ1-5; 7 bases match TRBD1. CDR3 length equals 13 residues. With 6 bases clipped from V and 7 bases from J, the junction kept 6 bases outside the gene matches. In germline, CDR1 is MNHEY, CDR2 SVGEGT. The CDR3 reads CASSPDRVQPQHF. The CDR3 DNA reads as TGTGCCAGCAGCCCCGACAGGGTCCAGCCCCAGCATTTT.

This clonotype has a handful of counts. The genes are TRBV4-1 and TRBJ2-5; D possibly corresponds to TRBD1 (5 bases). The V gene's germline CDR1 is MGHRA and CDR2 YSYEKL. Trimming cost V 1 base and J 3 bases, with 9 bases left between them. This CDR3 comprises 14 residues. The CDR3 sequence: CASSQVQGEETQYF. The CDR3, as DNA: TGCGCCAGCAGCCAAGTTCAGGGTGAAGAGACCCAGTACTTC.

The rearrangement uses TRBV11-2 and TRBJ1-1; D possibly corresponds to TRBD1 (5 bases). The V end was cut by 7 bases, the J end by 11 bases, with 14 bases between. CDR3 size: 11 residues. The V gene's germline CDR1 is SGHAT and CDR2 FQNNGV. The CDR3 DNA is TGTGCCAGCACTTTGGGGGGTGAGGCTTTCTTT. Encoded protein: CASTLGGEAFF.

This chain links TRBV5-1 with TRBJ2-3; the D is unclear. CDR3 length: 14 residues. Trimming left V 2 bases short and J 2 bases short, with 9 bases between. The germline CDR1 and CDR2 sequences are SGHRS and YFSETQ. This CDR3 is CASSFSSPTDTQYF. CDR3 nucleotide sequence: TGCGCCAGCAGCTTCAGTTCCCCCACAGATACGCAGTATTTT.

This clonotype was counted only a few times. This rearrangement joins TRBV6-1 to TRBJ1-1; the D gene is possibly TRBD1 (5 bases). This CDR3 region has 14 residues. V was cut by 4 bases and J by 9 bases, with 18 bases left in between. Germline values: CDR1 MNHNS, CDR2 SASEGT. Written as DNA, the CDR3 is TGTGCCAGCAGTGGCCTCGGGACTCCCGTAAAAGCTTTCTTT. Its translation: CASSGLGTPVKAFF.

The CDR3 reads CASSTDRASGNTIYF. The CDR3 DNA sequence: TGTGCCAGCAGTACAGACAGGGCCTCTGGAAACACCATATATTTT. The chain is built from TRBV6-5 and TRBJ1-3, with TRBD1 identical over 7 bases. This CDR3 is built from 15 residues. Looked up from germline, CDR1 is MNHEY and CDR2 is SVGAGI. Trimming removed 5 bases from V and 0 bases from J; junction bases left unmatched: 4.

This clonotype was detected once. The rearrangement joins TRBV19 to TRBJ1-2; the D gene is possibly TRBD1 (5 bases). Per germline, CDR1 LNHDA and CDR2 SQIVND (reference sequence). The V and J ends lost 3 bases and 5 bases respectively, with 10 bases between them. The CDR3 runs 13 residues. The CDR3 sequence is CASSMAREYGYTF. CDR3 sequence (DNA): TGTGCCAGTAGTATGGCCAGGGAGTATGGCTACACCTTC.

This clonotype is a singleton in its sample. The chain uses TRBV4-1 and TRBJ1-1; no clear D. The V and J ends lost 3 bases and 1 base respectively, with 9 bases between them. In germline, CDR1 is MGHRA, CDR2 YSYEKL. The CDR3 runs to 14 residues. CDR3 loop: CASSHFQANTEAFF. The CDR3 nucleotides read TGCGCCAGCAGCCACTTTCAGGCGAACACTGAAGCTTTCTTT.

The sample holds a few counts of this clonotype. This chain's CDR3 is CASSLAQHGVRTDTQYF. The CDR3 DNA is TGTGCCAGCAGCTTAGCGCAACACGGCGTTCGCACAGATACGCAGTATTTT. The rearrangement uses TRBV7-2 and TRBJ2-3; D gene uncertain. V was clipped by 0 bases and J by 1 base, with 14 bases between them. There are 17 residues in the CDR3. CDR1 SGHTA and CDR2 FQGNSA come from the germline V gene.

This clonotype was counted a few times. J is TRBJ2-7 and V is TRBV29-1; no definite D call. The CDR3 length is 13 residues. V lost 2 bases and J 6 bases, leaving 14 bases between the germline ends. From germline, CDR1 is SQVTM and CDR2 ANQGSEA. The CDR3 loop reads CSVETPDGLEQYF. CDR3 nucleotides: TGCAGCGTTGAAACTCCGGACGGTCTCGAGCAGTACTTC.